The rows below give T cell receptor beta chains drawn from one sample of a study of cytomegalovirus exposure and HLA in healthy donors. Using immunoSEQ multiplex PCR, the repertoire was profiled, and TCRdb retains in-frame clones only, with some absent. The sample comprises around 90,000 clones, 85% of which are singletons, and nearly 7.5% rests with the top ten. Sequencing was carried out using PBMCs. These receptors originate from a man in his forties in good health and CMV-seropositive. The CDR3 runs from the conserved cysteine through the conserved F or W. D genes are given only for firm matches. Some rows have no size entry. The others give once, few or many, or a class for an expanded clone.

D gene	clone size	J gene	V gene	CDR3 DNA	CDR3 protein
TRBD2	.	TRBJ2-1	TRBV5-5	TGTGCCAGCAGCTGGATAGCGGGCTGGGAGCAGTTCTTC	CASSWIAGWEQFF
.	.	TRBJ1-1	TRBV11-2	TGTGCCAGCAGCTTAGTTGGTAAGGCAGGGGTGAACACTGAAGCTTTCTTT	CASSLVGKAGVNTEAFF
TRBD1	.	TRBJ1-1	TRBV6-1	TGTGCCAGCAGTGAGGGACAGGGGATAGGGGCCACTGAAGCTTTCTTT	CASSEGQGIGATEAFF
.	.	TRBJ2-3	TRBV30	TGTGCCTGGAGTGTATTGAGTCCAGATACGCAGTATTTT	CAWSVLSPDTQYF
.	.	TRBJ1-1	TRBV14	TGTGCCAGCAGCCAAGATATAACAGGGAACACTGAAGCTTTCTTT	CASSQDITGNTEAFF
TRBD2	.	TRBJ2-3	TRBV5-1	TGCGCCAGCAGCGTCCTTAGCGGGGGGCTCACAGATACGCAGTATTTT	CASSVLSGGLTDTQYF
.	.	TRBJ1-5	TRBV6-4	TGTGCCAGCTCGTATCCTAAGGGAGCGGATAGCAATCAGCCCCAGCATTTT	CASSYPKGADSNQPQHF
TRBD2	.	TRBJ2-3	TRBV29-1	TGCAGCGTGGCCCTTGGTGGGGGGGGCACAGATACGCAGTATTTT	CSVALGGGGTDTQYF
.	once	TRBJ2-5	TRBV11-1	TGTGCCAGCAGCTTAGCAGGGAGGTCCCAAGAGACCCAGTACTTC	CASSLAGRSQETQYF
.	.	TRBJ1-2	TRBV18	TGTGCCAGCTCACCTAGGACAGAAGCTAACTATGGCTACACCTTC	CASSPRTEANYGYTF
.	.	TRBJ1-1	TRBV19	TGTGCCAGTAGTATGGTGGCAGGGGTGGAGGCTTTCTTT	CASSMVAGVEAFF
TRBD2	.	TRBJ2-2	TRBV19	TGTGCCAGTAGTATCCCAACGTTAGCGGGAGCGAACACCGGGGAGCTGTTTTTT	CASSIPTLAGANTGELFF
.	.	TRBJ1-4	TRBV9	TGTGCCAGCAGCGTTTCGACGGAGGATGAAAAACTGTTTTTT	CASSVSTEDEKLFF
.	.	TRBJ1-3	TRBV25-1	TGTGCCAGCAGTCGTAGCTCTGGAAACACCATATATTTT	CASSRSSGNTIYF
TRBD1	.	TRBJ2-4	TRBV10-3	TGTGCCATCAGTACAGGGGGTGTCGCCAAAAACATTCAGTACTTC	CAISTGGVAKNIQYF
TRBD1	.	TRBJ2-1	TRBV14	TGTGCCAGCAGCCAACGGGACAGGGGCAATAATGAGCAGTTCTTC	CASSQRDRGNNEQFF
TRBD1	.	TRBJ1-3	TRBV15	TGTGCCACCAGCAGACCGTGGACAGGGGCTGGTGGAAACACCATATATTTT	CATSRPWTGAGGNTIYF
.	few	TRBJ1-4	TRBV2	TGTGCCAGCGGACAAAACAGGGTTCAAAATGAAAAACTGTTTTTT	CASGQNRVQNEKLFF
.	.	TRBJ1-5	TRBV6-1	TGTGCCAGCAGTGACGCGTTCGGTGCGGGGAGCAATCAGCCCCAGCATTTT	CASSDAFGAGSNQPQHF
.	.	TRBJ2-1	TRBV7-9	TGTGCCAGCAGCACACAAAACAGGAACCCCTACAATGAGCAGTTCTTC	CASSTQNRNPYNEQFF
.	.	TRBJ2-3	TRBV10-2	TGCGCCAGCGGGCCTTTACTAGAGACTAGCACAGATACGCAGTATTTT	CASGPLLETSTDTQYF
.	.	TRBJ1-2	TRBV27	TGTGCCAGCAGATTTCGTACTTCTTGGGGCTACACCTTC	CASRFRTSWGYTF
.	.	TRBJ1-5	TRBV27	TGTGCCAGCAGTCGAACTGGCAATCAGCCCCAGCATTTT	CASSRTGNQPQHF
TRBD1	.	TRBJ1-5	TRBV6-1	TGTGCCAGCAGTGGAGGGCCCGGGACAGCGTATAGCAATCAGCCCCAGCATTTT	CASSGGPGTAYSNQPQHF
TRBD1	.	TRBJ2-7	TRBV19	TGTGCCAGTAGAGACCCCTGGGACAGGGTGTCGGACGAGCAGTACTTC	CASRDPWDRVSDEQYF
TRBD2	once	TRBJ2-1	TRBV7-3	TGTGCCAGCAGCTTAGCGCGGACTAGCAGCAATGAGCAGTTCTTC	CASSLARTSSNEQFF
TRBD2	few	TRBJ2-7	TRBV6-1	TGTGCCAGCAGTGTTCGGGGAGCTAGCGGGGTGGGGGAGCAGTACTTC	CASSVRGASGVGEQYF
TRBD1	.	TRBJ1-4	TRBV18	TGTGCCAGCTCACCGAAACAGGGGACGGGTGAAAAACTGTTTTTT	CASSPKQGTGEKLFF
.	.	TRBJ2-5	TRBV5-4	TGTGCCAGCAGGCGAACGACTAGTGAAGGCGAGACCCAGTACTTC	CASRRTTSEGETQYF
TRBD1	.	TRBJ2-7	TRBV7-8	TGTGCCAGCAGCTTTACACAGGGGGCTCTGTCCTACGAGCAGTACTTC	CASSFTQGALSYEQYF
.	.	TRBJ1-6	TRBV28	TGTGCCAGCAGTTTGGGGCTGGGGAATAATTCACCCCTCCACTTT	CASSLGLGNNSPLHF
.	.	TRBJ1-3	TRBV7-2	TGTGCCAGCAGCTTAGATGCAGGGTACGGAAACACCATATATTTT	CASSLDAGYGNTIYF
TRBD1	.	TRBJ2-5	TRBV2	TGTGCCAGCAGTGAAGCGCTTCGGCAGGGGGCACAGACCCAGTACTTC	CASSEALRQGAQTQYF
TRBD2	.	TRBJ2-1	TRBV7-2	TGTGCCAGCAGCTTAGGGCTAGCGGGGGGACAGTTCTTC	CASSLGLAGGQFF
TRBD2	.	TRBJ2-7	TRBV4-1	TGCGCCAGCAGCCAAGAACTAGCGGGAGTCTTTACCTACGAGCAGTACTTC	CASSQELAGVFTYEQYF
.	.	TRBJ1-2	TRBV11-3	TGTGCCAGCAGCTTAGTAGGGGGGGCCCGCGGGGGCTACACCTTC	CASSLVGGARGGYTF
TRBD1	.	TRBJ2-7	TRBV15	TGTGCCACCAGCAGAGAAAGGACAGGGCTCTCCTACGAGCAGTACTTC	CATSRERTGLSYEQYF
.	.	TRBJ2-2	TRBV2	TGTGCCAGCAGTGACTTTCAACTAGGTAGTACCGGGGAGCTGTTTTTT	CASSDFQLGSTGELFF
.	.	TRBJ2-1	TRBV9	TGTGCCAGCAGCGTAGGCAGGTCGTACAATGAGCAGTTCTTC	CASSVGRSYNEQFF
.	few	TRBJ1-1	TRBV18	TGTGCCAGCTCACCTCTATTAGACACTGAAGCTTTCTTT	CASSPLLDTEAFF
TRBD1	few	TRBJ1-1	TRBV6-6	TGTGCCAGCACCCAAGACAGGGGGCGACACACTGAAGCTTTCTTT	CASTQDRGRHTEAFF
.	.	TRBJ2-2	TRBV9	TGTGCCAGCAGCGTAGATAATACGAACACCGGGGAGCTGTTTTTT	CASSVDNTNTGELFF
.	few	TRBJ1-1	TRBV7-8	TGTGCCAGCAGCTTAGTACAGCAGGCTGAAGCTTTCTTT	CASSLVQQAEAFF